This paragraph covers one T cell receptor (beta chain) sequence. These data are taken from a study of OX40 agonist ivuxolimab in advanced cancers. No patient had autoimmune disease or received systemic immunosuppression. Sampling of blood occurred at baseline, cycle 4 day 1, and cycle 7 day 1. The CDR3 runs 13 residues. Per germline, CDR1 GTSNPN and CDR2 SVGIG (reference sequence). Between the trimmed V and J ends, which lost 5 bases and 6 bases, there was a span of 13 bases. Libraries were prepared by immunoSEQ multiplex PCR; TCRdb keeps only in-frame clonotypes and omits some of them. The sample holds under 75,000 clones, about nine tenths seen once.

The rearrangement uses TRBV30 and TRBJ2-2; D not certain. The sequencing used CD4+ or CD8+ T cells sorted from blood, collected in a trial of the OX40 agonist ivuxolimab. This TCR was sampled from an adult with an advanced solid tumor such as melanoma, head and neck, liver or kidney cancer. The CDR3 DNA reads as TGTGCCTGGCGAGTTGGGGTTCCCGGGGAGCTGTTTTTT. Protein: CAWRVGVPGELFF.